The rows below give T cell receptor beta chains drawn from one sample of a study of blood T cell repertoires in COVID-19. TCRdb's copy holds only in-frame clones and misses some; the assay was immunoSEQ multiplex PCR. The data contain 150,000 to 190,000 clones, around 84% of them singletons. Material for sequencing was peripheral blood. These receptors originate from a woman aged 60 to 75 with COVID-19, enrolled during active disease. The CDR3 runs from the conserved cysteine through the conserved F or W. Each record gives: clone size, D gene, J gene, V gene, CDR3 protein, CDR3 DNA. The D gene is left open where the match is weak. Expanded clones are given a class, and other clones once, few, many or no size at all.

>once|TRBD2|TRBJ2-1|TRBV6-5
CASSYRPAGGRDEQFF
TGTGCCAGCAGTTACCGGCCAGCGGGAGGGCGTGATGAGCAGTTCTTC
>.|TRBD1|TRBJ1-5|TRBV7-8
CASSTQTGLNQPQHF
TGTGCCAGCAGCACCCAGACAGGGTTAAATCAGCCCCAGCATTTT
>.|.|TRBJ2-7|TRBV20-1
CSAREGYEQYF
TGCAGTGCTCGGGAAGGGTACGAGCAGTACTTC
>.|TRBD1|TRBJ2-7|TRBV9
CASSDNRQGFTYEQYF
TGTGCCAGCAGCGATAACAGACAGGGATTTACCTACGAGCAGTACTTC
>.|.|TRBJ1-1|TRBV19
CASRVDHQGLNTEAFF
TGTGCCAGTAGGGTAGATCACCAGGGGTTGAACACTGAAGCTTTCTTT
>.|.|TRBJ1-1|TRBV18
CASSPLWGGEAFF
TGTGCCAGCTCACCACTCTGGGGGGGTGAAGCTTTCTTT
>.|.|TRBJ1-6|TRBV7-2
CASSILQDSPLHF
TGTGCCAGCAGCATCCTACAGGATTCACCCCTCCACTTT
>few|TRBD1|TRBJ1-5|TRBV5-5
CASSRDRVTRPQHF
TGTGCCAGCAGCCGGGACAGGGTCACCCGGCCCCAGCATTTT
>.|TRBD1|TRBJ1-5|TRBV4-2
CASSQVGQGQPAQHF
TGTGCCAGCAGCCAAGTGGGACAGGGCCAACCAGCCCAGCATTTT
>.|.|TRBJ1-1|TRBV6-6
CASIGQVRSNTEAFF
TGTGCCAGCATCGGCCAGGTCCGTTCGAACACTGAAGCTTTCTTT
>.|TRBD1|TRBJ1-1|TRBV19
CASSIPRTGGAGTEAFF
TGTGCCAGTAGTATCCCTAGGACAGGGGGCGCCGGCACTGAAGCTTTCTTT
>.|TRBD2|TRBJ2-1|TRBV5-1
CASSPGLAGDNEQFF
TGCGCCAGCAGCCCGGGACTAGCGGGAGACAATGAGCAGTTCTTC
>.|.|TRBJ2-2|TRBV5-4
CASSFSVFGELFF
TGTGCCAGCAGCTTCTCAGTGTTCGGGGAGCTGTTTTTT
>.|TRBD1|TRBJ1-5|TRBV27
CASRGQGDNQPQHF
TGTGCCAGCAGGGGACAGGGGGACAATCAGCCCCAGCATTTT
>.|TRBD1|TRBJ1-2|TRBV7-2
CASSLMDRSYYGYTF
TGTGCCAGCAGCTTAATGGACAGGAGCTACTATGGCTACACCTTC
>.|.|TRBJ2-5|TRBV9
CASSGRQQGYQETQYF
TGTGCCAGCAGCGGGCGCCAACAGGGATACCAAGAGACCCAGTACTTC
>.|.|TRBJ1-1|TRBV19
CASSIEGPPEAFF
TGTGCCAGTAGTATAGAGGGCCCCCCCGAAGCTTTCTTT
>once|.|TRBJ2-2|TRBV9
CASSVQGGPTGELFF
TGTGCCAGCAGCGTCCAAGGGGGACCGACCGGGGAGCTGTTTTTT
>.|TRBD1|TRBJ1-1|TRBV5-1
CASSFPGGRTEAFF
TGCGCCAGCAGCTTCCCAGGGGGCAGAACTGAAGCTTTCTTT
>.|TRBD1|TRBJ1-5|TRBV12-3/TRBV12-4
CASSGTGGTPQHF
TGTGCCAGCAGTGGGACAGGGGGTACGCCCCAGCATTTT
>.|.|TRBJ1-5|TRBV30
CAWSPGIPPQHF
TGTGCCTGGAGTCCCGGTATTCCGCCCCAGCATTTT
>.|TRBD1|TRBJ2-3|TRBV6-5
CASSLTGRDTQYF
TGTGCCAGCAGTTTGACAGGGAGAGATACGCAGTATTTT
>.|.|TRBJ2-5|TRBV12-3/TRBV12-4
CASSLAGVETQYF
TGTGCCAGCAGTTTAGCGGGAGTCGAGACCCAGTACTTC
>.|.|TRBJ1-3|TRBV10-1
CASSGGSTGGNTIYF
TGCGCCAGCAGCGGCGGGTCCACCGGAGGAAACACCATATATTTT
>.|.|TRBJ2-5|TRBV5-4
CASSPDLGETQYF
TGTGCCAGCAGCCCGGACTTGGGGGAGACCCAGTACTTC
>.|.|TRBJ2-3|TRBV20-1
CSASSIYTDTQYF
TGCAGTGCTAGTAGCATATACACAGATACGCAGTATTTT
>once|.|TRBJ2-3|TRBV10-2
CASSESANTDTQYF
TGCGCCAGCAGTGAGTCAGCTAACACAGATACGCAGTATTTT
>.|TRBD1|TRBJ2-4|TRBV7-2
CASSLYGTVAKNIQYF
TGTGCCAGCAGCTTATATGGGACAGTGGCCAAAAACATTCAGTACTTC
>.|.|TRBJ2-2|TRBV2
CASSEQGLNTGELFF
TGTGCCAGCAGTGAGCAGGGGCTGAACACCGGGGAGCTGTTTTTT